One sample yielded the 4 T cell receptor beta chains listed below, sequenced in a study of cytomegalovirus exposure and HLA in healthy donors. Both 60 Vbeta primers and 13 Jbeta primers went into the PCR. Repertoires were generated with immunoSEQ multiplex PCR, while TCRdb's copy carries only in-frame clones and drops some. Seen in this sample are under 90,000 clones; the ten most common clones hold roughly 13%. Sequencing input: PBMCs. All receptors come from a man in his fifties or sixties in good health and CMV-seropositive.

The CDR3 DNA reads as TGTGCCAGCAGTGCCAACATGCGGGATAGCAATCAGCCCCAGCATTTT. It is translated as CASSANMRDSNQPQHF. V is TRBV27 and J is TRBJ1-5; no firm D call. Deletions cut 5 bases from V and 0 bases from J, with 14 bases between. The germline V gene has CDR1 MNHEY and CDR2 SMNVEV (reference sequence). This CDR3 spans 16 amino acids.

Notes on this clone: Other DNA sequences within the sample encode an identical CDR3. The chain recombines TRBV5-1 with TRBJ1-1; 7 positions match TRBD1. The junction had 4 bases not matched to a gene; V was cut back by 4 bases and J by 1 base. In germline, CDR1 is SGHRS, CDR2 YFSETQ. This CDR3 is built from 14 residues. CDR3 nucleotide sequence: TGCGCCAGCAGCCCGAGGACAGGGAACACTGAAGCTTTCTTT. Protein product: CASSPRTGNTEAFF.

This chain uses TRBV6-6 with TRBJ2-1, with TRBD1 matching over 9 bases. The CDR3 is made up of 15 amino acids. CDR1 MNHNY and CDR2 SVGAGI come from the germline V gene (reference sequence). With V trimmed by 4 bases and J by 8 bases, 9 bases remained unmatched. For the CDR3, the DNA is TGTGCCAGCAGTTTGGAGGACAGGGGTTTGGATGAGCAGTTCTTC. Its translation is CASSLEDRGLDEQFF.

This chain connects TRBV9 to TRBJ1-2; 8 bases are shared with TRBD1. The CDR3 totals 13 residues. The germline V gene has CDR1 SGDLS and CDR2 YYNGEE. The V segment lost 0 bases and the J segment 8 bases; nucleotides outside the gene matches: 3. The CDR3 region has the DNA TGTGCCAGCAGCGTAGCGACAGGGGCCGGCTACACCTTC. Translated: CASSVATGAGYTF.